The 15 T cell receptor beta chains presented below share a single source sample, sequenced in a study of OX40 agonist ivuxolimab in advanced cancers. Measured with immunoSEQ multiplex PCR; TCRdb has only the in-frame clones, and not every one. The sample includes tens of thousands of clones, about 86% of them seen just once. Sequences were derived from CD4+ or CD8+ T cells sorted from blood, sampled in a trial of the OX40 agonist ivuxolimab. The receptors derive from an adult with an advanced solid tumor such as melanoma, head and neck, liver or kidney cancer.

The genes are TRBV6-4 and TRBJ2-5; D uncertain. The CDR3 totals 14 residues. Trimming cost V 7 bases and J 6 bases, with 18 bases left between them. The germline V gene encodes CDR1 MRHNA and CDR2 SNTAGT. CDR3 bases: TGTGCCAGCACTCCTGGAGTCCCGCGAAAGACCCAGTACTTC. Encoded protein: CASTPGVPRKTQYF.

This chain links TRBV5-1 with TRBJ2-7; 9 bases agree with TRBD1. The CDR3 is made up of 15 amino acids. The V gene's germline CDR1 is SGHRS and CDR2 YFSETQ. The trim removed 0 bases at V and 4 bases at J, leaving 5 bases unmatched. As DNA, the CDR3 is TGCGCCAGCAGCTTGGCCTCCGGGACAGGGTACGAGCAGTACTTC. Translated: CASSLASGTGYEQYF.

The rearrangement uses TRBV6-5 and TRBJ1-2; TRBD1 matches at 7 bases. Trimming at V came to 6 bases and at J to 3 bases, leaving 10 bases not matched to a gene. In germline, CDR1 is MNHEY, CDR2 SVGAGI. The CDR3 consists of 15 residues. In nucleotides, the CDR3 is TGTGCCAGCAGGTCGAATCTACAGGGGTACTATGGCTACACCTTC. It is translated as CASRSNLQGYYGYTF.

This clone was observed a handful of times. This chain links TRBV29-1 with TRBJ2-5; D is perhaps TRBD1 or TRBD2 (5 bases each). The CDR3 consists of 12 residues. V shed 4 bases and J shed 5 bases, with 11 bases lying between them. From germline, CDR1 is SQVTM and CDR2 ANQGSEA. The CDR3 protein is CSVVGVGETQYF. CDR3 bases: TGCAGCGTTGTGGGGGTGGGGGAGACCCAGTACTTC. Together with reference TRBV29-1 and TRBJ2-5, the CDR3 gives the full variable domain: SAVISQKPSRDICQRGTSLTIQCQVDSQVTMMFWYRQQPGQSLTLIATANQGSEATYESGFVIDKFPISRPNLTFSTLTVSNMSPEDSSIYLCSVVGVGETQYFGPGTRLLVL.

The J gene is TRBJ1-3, the V gene TRBV18; D remains ambiguous. V was pared by 3 bases and J by 4 bases, with 7 bases between. CDR1 and CDR2 (germline): KGHSH, LQKENI. The CDR3 is 13 residues long. The CDR3 bases are TGTGCCAGCTCACCTACGGACGGAAACACCATATATTTT. Translated: CASSPTDGNTIYF.

The chain's CDR3 is CASSLGVGGTAYEQYF. Written as DNA, the CDR3 is TGTGCCAGCAGCTTAGGGGTCGGCGGGACCGCCTACGAGCAGTACTTC. The chain links TRBV7-2 to TRBJ2-7; tentative D call: TRBD2 (6 bases). This CDR3 is built from 16 residues. Germline V gene data show CDR1 as SGHTA and CDR2 as FQGNSA. V gave up 1 base and J gave up 2 bases, with 15 bases separating them.

CDR3 coding DNA: TGCGCCAGCAGCGGTGGTGGGACAGGGGGCTACGAGCAGTACTTC. Translation gives CASSGGGTGGYEQYF. This chain links TRBV5-1 with TRBJ2-7, with 11 bases that match TRBD1. CDR3 length: 15 amino acids. V was clipped by 4 bases and J by 3 bases; unmatched bases: 6. Looked up from germline, CDR1 is SGHRS and CDR2 is YFSETQ.

The CDR3 here is CASGLAGGVTDTQYF. The CDR3 DNA reads as TGCGCCAGCGGTTTAGCGGGGGGGGTCACAGATACGCAGTATTTT. V gene TRBV5-1 combines with J gene TRBJ2-3; TRBD2 aligns across 11 bases. This CDR3 comprises 15 residues. The ends lost 7 bases at V and 2 bases at J; junction bases unmatched: 6. Germline lookup yields CDR1 SGHRS and CDR2 YFSETQ.

This clone was seen a handful of times. This chain uses TRBV7-9 with TRBJ1-5; no definite D call. The CDR3 is 15 residues long. With 2 bases removed from V and 4 bases from J, the gap between germline ends came to 12 bases. Germline loops: CDR1 SEHNR, CDR2 FQNEAQ (reference sequence). The CDR3 reads CASSLTAGGNQPQHF. Here the CDR3 DNA reads TGTGCCAGCAGCTTAACCGCAGGAGGGAATCAGCCCCAGCATTTT.

This clone was observed a single time. The chain uses TRBV5-1 and TRBJ1-4; D gene uncertain. The germline V gene has CDR1 SGHRS and CDR2 YFSETQ. V was shortened by 0 bases and J by 8 bases, with 11 bases between the two germline ends. The CDR3 has 14 amino acids. Here the CDR3 DNA reads TGCGCCAGCAGCTTGGGGGAATTGGGGGAAAAACTGTTTTTT. Translated, it gives CASSLGELGEKLFF.

Of note for this clone: This sample includes further DNA sequences coding for the same CDR3. The rearrangement links TRBV5-1 to TRBJ2-7; the D is unclear. The germline CDR1 and CDR2 sequences are SGHRS and YFSETQ. The CDR3 runs 12 residues. With 0 bases removed from V and 3 bases from J, the gap between germline ends came to 4 bases. CDR3: CASSLDDYEQYF. In nucleotides, the CDR3 is TGCGCCAGCAGCTTGGACGACTACGAGCAGTACTTC.

This chain connects TRBV5-1 to TRBJ2-3; unclear D gene. This CDR3 has 11 residues. Per germline, CDR1 SGHRS and CDR2 YFSETQ. Trimming removed 7 bases at V and 3 bases at J, with 6 bases between. CDR3 loop: CASSRTDTQYF. The CDR3 DNA sequence: TGCGCCAGCTCCCGAACAGATACGCAGTATTTT.

The chain is built from TRBV7-3 and TRBJ2-1, with 13 bases matching TRBD2. The CDR3 has 15 amino acids. With V trimmed by 4 bases and J by 4 bases, 1 base remained unmatched. Germline V gene data show CDR1 as SGHTA and CDR2 as FQGTGA. The CDR3, as DNA: TGTGCCAGCAGCTGGGGACTAGCGGGGTACAATGAGCAGTTCTTC. Protein: CASSWGLAGYNEQFF.

The V and J genes are TRBV4-1 and TRBJ1-5; no reliable D call. The V end was cut by 1 base, the J end by 5 bases, with 12 bases between. CDR3 length equals 15 residues. CDR1 is MGHRA and CDR2 is YSYEKL in the germline V gene. The CDR3 spells CASSQGDNGYQPQHF. DNA for the CDR3: TGCGCCAGCAGCCAAGGGGATAACGGGTATCAGCCCCAGCATTTT.

The V and J genes are TRBV6-5 and TRBJ1-1, with D possibly TRBD1 on 5 matching bases. Trimming pared 0 bases from V and 0 bases from J, leaving 11 bases between. CDR1 is MNHEY and CDR2 is SVGAGI in the germline V gene. The CDR3 sequence is 16 residues long. The CDR3 is CASSYSFGAMNTEAFF. The CDR3 DNA follows: TGTGCCAGCAGTTACTCCTTCGGGGCTATGAACACTGAAGCTTTCTTT.